One sample yielded the 15 T cell receptor beta chains listed below, sequenced in a study of blood T cell repertoires in COVID-19. Measured with immunoSEQ multiplex PCR; TCRdb has only the in-frame clones, and not every one. The data contain more than 85,000 clones, 75% to 95% of them singletons. Sequencing was done on a sample of peripheral blood. All receptors derive from a man between 18 and 35 years old with acute or convalescent COVID-19.

This clone was observed once. The chain joins TRBV7-6 to TRBJ2-1, with 8 bases fitting TRBD2. V shed 2 bases and J 3 bases; nucleotides not matched to a gene: 15. The CDR3 has 19 residues. The germline gives CDR1 SGHVS, CDR2 FNYEAQ. The DNA for the CDR3 is TGTGCCAGCAGCTTATTAATCGGGGGAGAGCGGGGGCTCTACAATGAGCAGTTCTTC. Its translation is CASSLLIGGERGLYNEQFF.

The V and J genes are TRBV19 and TRBJ2-3; 9 positions agree with TRBD2. The CDR3 loop spans 15 amino acids. Germline-derived CDR1 and CDR2 are LNHDA and SQIVND (reference sequence). The CDR3 loop is CGKRGGAAGTDTQYF. The CDR3 DNA reads TGTGGTAAGCGCGGGGGGGCCGCCGGCACAGATACGCAGTATTTT. Filled out from reference TRBV19 and TRBJ2-3, the complete variable domain reads DGGITQSPKYLFRKEGQNVTLSCEQNLNHDAMYWYRQDPGQGLRLIYYSQIVNDFQKGDIAEGYSVSREKKESFPLTVTSAQKNPTAFYLCGKRGGAAGTDTQYFGPGTRLTVL.

The chain is built from TRBV6-6 and TRBJ2-7, with D maybe TRBD2 (5 bases). The CDR3 spans 15 residues. Between the trimmed V and J ends, which lost 1 base and 0 bases, there was a span of 10 bases. In germline, CDR1 is MNHNY, CDR2 SVGAGI (reference sequence). The CDR3 coding sequence is TGTGCCAGCAGTTACTTGGGCGGGTTCTCCTACGAGCAGTACTTC. Its translation: CASSYLGGFSYEQYF.

The chain recombines TRBV5-4 with TRBJ2-7; TRBD2 matches at 14 bases. The CDR3 length is 15 residues. J lost 5 bases, V lost 4 bases, and 5 bases had no gene match. Germline V gene sequence: CDR1 SGHNT, CDR2 YYREEE (reference sequence). CDR3 sequence: CASSPGLAGEDEQYF. The CDR3 region has the DNA TGTGCCAGCAGCCCGGGACTAGCGGGAGAAGACGAGCAGTACTTC.

The genes are TRBV6-5 and TRBJ1-1; TRBD1 is a possible D gene (5 bases). The CDR3 totals 13 residues. Between the trimmed V and J ends, which lost 9 bases and 3 bases, there was a span of 14 bases. From germline, CDR1 is MNHEY and CDR2 SVGAGI. CDR3 bases: TGTGCCAGTACTTTTGCGGGACACACTGAAGCTTTCTTT. It is translated as CASTFAGHTEAFF.

Written as DNA, the CDR3 is TGTGCCACCATGATGAGGAACACTGAAGCTTTCTTT. The encoded protein is CATMMRNTEAFF. V usage is TRBV28 and J usage is TRBJ1-1; no firm D call. The germline V and J ends were trimmed by 10 bases and 1 base, with 10 bases remaining between them. The germline gives CDR1 MDHEN, CDR2 SYDVKM. This CDR3 contains 12 residues.

The chain has TRBV4-2 and TRBJ2-2, with 11 bases lining up with TRBD2. The CDR3 has 14 amino acids. Germline V lookup: CDR1 LGHNA, CDR2 YNFKEQ. Losses at the gene ends were 5 bases for V and 5 bases for J; bases not matched to a gene: 1. This CDR3 reads CASSRLAGTGELFF. The CDR3 DNA reads as TGTGCCAGCAGCAGACTAGCGGGGACCGGGGAGCTGTTTTTT.

This sequence joins TRBV27 and TRBJ1-2; D is ambiguous. Germline V gene data show CDR1 as MNHEY and CDR2 as SMNVEV (reference sequence). The CDR3 contains 14 residues. V shed 3 bases and J shed 4 bases, with 12 bases lying between them. Written as DNA, the CDR3 is TGTGCCAGCAGTTTGGCAGGAGGAAGCTATGGCTACACCTTC. Its translation is CASSLAGGSYGYTF.

Only one count was recorded for this clone. The gene calls are TRBV5-8 and TRBJ2-7; 12 nucleotides line up with TRBD1. The germline V gene has CDR1 SGHTS and CDR2 YDEGEE. The J segment lost 5 bases and the V segment lost 0 bases, leaving 3 bases of the junction unmatched. The CDR3 is 15 amino acids. The CDR3 nucleotides read TGTGCCAGCAGCTTGGCGGGACAGGGGGCCCACGAGCAGTACTTC. This codes for CASSLAGQGAHEQYF.

V is TRBV5-1 and J is TRBJ2-7, with a weak D call TRBD1 (6 bases). V shed 0 bases and J shed 4 bases, with 11 bases lying between them. Germline V gene data show CDR1 as SGHRS and CDR2 as YFSETQ. This CDR3 comprises 14 residues. The CDR3 DNA reads TGCGCCAGCAGCTTGGAGCAGGGGCCTTACGAGCAGTACTTC. Translating gives CASSLEQGPYEQYF.

This chain links TRBV28 with TRBJ2-3; possible D gene TRBD2, 5 bases. The ends were cut back, 6 bases at V and 4 bases at J, with 23 bases in the middle. Looked up from germline, CDR1 is MDHEN and CDR2 is SYDVKM. This CDR3 has 17 amino acids. CDR3 DNA sequence: TGTGCCAGCAGCATAGGATCTAGCCGGGGATCTTCAGATACGCAGTATTTT. It is translated as CASSIGSSRGSSDTQYF.

This sequence joins TRBV19 and TRBJ2-1, with 10 bases that match TRBD2. The J segment lost 1 base and the V segment lost 2 bases, leaving 5 bases of the junction unmatched. Germline loops: CDR1 LNHDA, CDR2 SQIVND (reference sequence). There are 17 residues in the CDR3. CDR3 region: CASSISSGRLSYNEQFF. The CDR3 DNA reads TGTGCCAGTAGTATAAGTAGCGGGAGGCTGTCCTACAATGAGCAGTTCTTC.

V usage is TRBV9 and J usage is TRBJ1-1, with D possibly TRBD1 on 6 matching bases. V was clipped by 7 bases and J by 10 bases, with 20 bases between them. Germline V CDR1 and CDR2: SGDLS, YYNGEE. There are 13 residues in the CDR3. The CDR3 bases are TGTGCCAGCCTCGATTATGAGGGGGGGGCAGCTTTCTTT. Translated, it gives CASLDYEGGAAFF.

V and J are TRBV7-9 and TRBJ2-7, with 7 bases matching TRBD1. In germline, CDR1 is SEHNR, CDR2 FQNEAQ (reference sequence). The length of the CDR3 is 16 residues. The trim removed 4 bases at V and 1 base at J, leaving 10 bases unmatched. The CDR3 DNA is TGTGCCAGCAGCTGGATCGCAGGGGGTCAATCCTACGAGCAGTACTTC. Protein product: CASSWIAGGQSYEQYF.

The chain links TRBV5-6 to TRBJ1-1, with 7 bases identical to TRBD1. The CDR3 runs to 15 residues. Trimming took 4 bases from V and 1 from J; bases not matched to a gene: 7. Looked up from germline, CDR1 is SGHDT and CDR2 is YYEEEE. CDR3 sequence (DNA): TGTGCCAGCAGCCAGTACAGGGGCTCGAACACTGAAGCTTTCTTT. This encodes CASSQYRGSNTEAFF.